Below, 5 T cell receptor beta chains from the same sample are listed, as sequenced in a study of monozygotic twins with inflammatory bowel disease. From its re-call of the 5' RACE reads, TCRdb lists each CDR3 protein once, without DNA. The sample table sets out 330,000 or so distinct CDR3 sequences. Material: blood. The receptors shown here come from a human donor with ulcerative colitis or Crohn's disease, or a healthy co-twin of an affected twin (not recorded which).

The CDR3 spells CSVVIPEDTEAFF. The chain links TRBV29-1 to TRBJ1-1. This CDR3 spans 13 amino acids. Per the germline V gene, CDR1 is SQVTM and CDR2 is ANQGSEA. The full variable domain, completed using reference TRBV29-1 and TRBJ1-1, is SAVISQKPSRDICQRGTSLTIQCQVDSQVTMMFWYRQQPGQSLTLIATANQGSEATYESGFVIDKFPISRPNLTFSTLTVSNMSPEDSSIYLCSVVIPEDTEAFFGQGTRLTVV.

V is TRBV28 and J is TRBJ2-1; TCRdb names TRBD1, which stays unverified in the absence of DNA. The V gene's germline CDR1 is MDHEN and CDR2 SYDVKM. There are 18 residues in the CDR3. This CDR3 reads CASSLPPLDRSSYNEQFF. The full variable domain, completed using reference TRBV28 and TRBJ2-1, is DVKVTQSSRYLVKRTGEKVFLECVQDMDHENMFWYRQDPGLGLRLIYFSYDVKMKEKGDIPEGYSVSREKKERFSLILESASTNQTSMYLCASSLPPLDRSSYNEQFFGPGTRLTVL.

CDR3 protein: CSARDILGALAKNIQYF. This rearrangement joins TRBV20-1 to TRBJ2-4. From germline, CDR1 is DFQATT and CDR2 SNEGSKA (reference sequence). The CDR3 length is 17 residues.

The CDR3 here is CSARAGQGRADTQYF. V and J are TRBV20-1 and TRBJ2-3; there is no DNA to check the TCRdb D call of TRBD1. CDR3 length: 15 residues. Germline V gives CDR1 DFQATT, CDR2 SNEGSKA (reference sequence).

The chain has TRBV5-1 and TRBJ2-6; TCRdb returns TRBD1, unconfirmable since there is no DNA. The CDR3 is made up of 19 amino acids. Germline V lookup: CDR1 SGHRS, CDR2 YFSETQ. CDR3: CASSPWAQGGFSGANVLTF.